This T cell receptor (beta chain) was retrieved from a study of long-term antiretroviral therapy in people with HIV. The CDR3 is 13 residues long. V gave up 0 bases and J gave up 4 bases, with 8 bases separating them. In germline, CDR1 is SGHDT, CDR2 YYEEEE. Researchers ran immunoSEQ v3.0 at survey level. The table came from immunoSEQ multiplex PCR; TCRdb's copy has only in-frame clones and leaves some out. Among about 28,000 clones listed, 80% to 95% were seen once. The chain links TRBV5-6 to TRBJ2-7; D is uncertain. The sequenced sample was unsorted PBMCs, obtained 3.1 years after starting antiretroviral therapy. The receptor was derived from a man between 18 and 29 years old with HIV. CDR3 amino acids: CASSLDLEYEQYF. The DNA of the CDR3 is TGTGCCAGCAGCTTGGACTTGGAGTACGAGCAGTACTTC.